This paragraph reports one TCR beta chain. Its cognate antigen is unknown. These data come from a study of T cell responses to AZD1222 COVID-19 vaccine. Germline V gene lookup returns CDR1 MNHEY and CDR2 SMNVEV (reference sequence). V was trimmed by 2 bases and J by 2 bases, leaving 9 bases between them. This CDR3 region has 14 residues. Study-wide results and limits: After the peak T cell response, and only then, were repertoires sampled.

Libraries were prepared by immunoSEQ multiplex PCR; TCRdb keeps only in-frame clonotypes and omits some of them. The profile covers 160,000 or so clones, with roughly nine tenths appearing a single time and 2% to 3% taken by the ten largest. The clonotype was recovered from an adult in good health. The rearrangement uses TRBV27 and TRBJ1-2, with D tentatively TRBD1 (5 bases). The sequencing used peripheral blood, collected on day 0 of AZD1222 vaccination. The CDR3 sequence is CASSLVGGNYGYTF. In DNA, the CDR3 is TGTGCCAGCAGTTTAGTGGGGGGAAACTATGGCTACACCTTC.